Listed below are T cell receptor beta chains from one sample, sequenced in a study of CD8 T cells in ankylosing spondylitis. MiXCR, run by TCRdb on the 5' RACE reads, gives a single entry per CDR3 protein. The repertoire consists of some 270,000 distinct CDR3 sequences, with 15% to 20% occurring once and the leading ten covering around 30%. The specimen was blood, either unsorted or a sorted T cell fraction (not recorded which). These receptors all stem from a male donor with ankylosing spondylitis or in good health (not recorded which). CDR3s include the opening cysteine and the closing phenylalanine or tryptophan. A D gene is named only where the DNA matches it firmly. Not every row has a clone size; where given, it reads once, few, many or a size class.

v_gene,abundance,d_gene,j_gene,CDR3aa,CDR3nt
TRBV20-1,many,.,TRBJ2-1,CSARDRGGGSVYNEQFF,TGCAGTGCTAGAGACAGGGGCGGCGGGAGTGTGTACAATGAGCAGTTCTTC
TRBV11-2,few,.,TRBJ2-1,CASSPEIGAYNEQFF,TGTGCCAGCAGCCCCGAGATTGGGGCCTACAATGAGCAGTTCTTC
TRBV9,.,.,TRBJ2-5,CASSVEGTSQETQYF,TGTGCCAGCAGCGTAGAGGGGACATCGCAAGAGACCCAGTACTTC
TRBV29-1,.,TRBD2,TRBJ2-1,CSAPPTSGRVSSYNEQFF,TGCAGTGCCCCTCCTACTAGCGGGAGGGTAAGCTCCTACAATGAGCAGTTCTTC
TRBV6-1,.,TRBD1,TRBJ2-1,CASSEWAGGVPYNEQFF,TGTGCCAGCAGTGAATGGGCAGGGGGAGTCCCCTACAATGAGCAGTTCTTC
TRBV7-3,many,TRBD2,TRBJ2-1,CASSLTGGGRNEQFF,TGTGCCAGCAGCTTAACGGGGGGAGGGCGCAATGAGCAGTTCTTC
TRBV20-1,.,TRBD2,TRBJ2-2,CSASVPSGRVRTGELFF,TGCAGTGCTAGTGTTCCCAGCGGGAGAGTAAGGACCGGGGAGCTGTTTTTT
TRBV7-9,.,.,TRBJ2-1,CASSLVSLPGNEQFF,TGTGCCAGCAGCTTAGTCTCGCTACCGGGCAATGAGCAGTTCTTC
TRBV20-1,few,TRBD2,TRBJ2-1,CSLPGALAGGSSYNEQFF,TGCAGCTTACCAGGGGCCCTAGCGGGGGGAAGCTCCTACAATGAGCAGTTCTTC
TRBV12-3/TRBV12-4,.,.,TRBJ1-2,CASSFGPGYTF,TGTGCCAGCAGTTTTGGTCCAGGCTACACCTTC
TRBV19,few,.,TRBJ2-1,CASSQGIEQFF,TGTGCCAGTAGTCAGGGGATTGAGCAGTTCTTC
TRBV6-2/TRBV6-3,.,TRBD1,TRBJ2-7,CASSHRGPNYEQYF,TGTGCCAGCTCTCACAGGGGCCCCAACTACGAGCAGTACTTC
TRBV4-3,few,TRBD2,TRBJ2-1,CASSQGERGRYNEQFF,TGCGCCAGCAGCCAAGGGGAGCGGGGACGCTACAATGAGCAGTTCTTC
TRBV20-1,once,TRBD2,TRBJ2-3,CSARDRSGVTDTQYF,TGCAGTGCTAGAGATCGCAGCGGGGTTACAGATACGCAGTATTTT
TRBV29-1,many,TRBD2,TRBJ2-1,CSVGRVELAGAPGGYNEQFF,TGCAGCGTTGGTAGAGTGGAACTAGCGGGCGCTCCTGGAGGCTACAATGAGCAGTTCTTC
TRBV3-1,few,.,TRBJ2-7,CASSPGLHYEQYF,TGTGCCAGCAGTCCGGGACTCCACTACGAGCAGTACTTC
TRBV12-3/TRBV12-4,.,.,TRBJ2-1,CASSLCPGCGTYNEQFF,TGTGCCAGCAGTTTATGCCCTGGCTGTGGGACCTACAATGAGCAGTTCTTC
TRBV5-1,.,TRBD2,TRBJ2-7,CASSLGVAGACEQYF,TGCGCCAGCAGCTTGGGTGTAGCGGGAGCTTGCGAGCAGTACTTC
TRBV7-7,.,TRBD1,TRBJ2-3,CASSFGQGRSTDTQYF,TGTGCTAGCAGCTTCGGACAGGGGCGTAGCACAGATACGCAGTATTTT
TRBV2,.,TRBD2,TRBJ2-1,CAFSTGLAGGSSYNEQFF,TGTGCCTTCAGCACGGGACTAGCGGGAGGGAGCTCCTACAATGAGCAGTTCTTC
TRBV5-1,.,.,TRBJ2-7,CASSWGLFADTYEQYF,TGCGCCAGCAGCTGGGGACTCTTCGCTGACACCTACGAGCAGTACTTC
TRBV20-1,.,.,TRBJ2-6,CSARDQRERNSGANVLTF,TGCAGTGCTAGAGATCAGAGGGAGCGGAACTCTGGGGCCAACGTCCTGACTTTC
TRBV27,few,.,TRBJ1-1,CASSSPGANTEAFF,TGTGCCAGCAGTTCCCCCGGCGCGAACACTGAAGCTTTCTTT
TRBV4-1,many,TRBD1,TRBJ2-5,CASSQDRGQGETQYF,TGCGCCAGCAGCCAAGACAGGGGGCAGGGGGAGACCCAGTACTTC
TRBV6-1,.,.,TRBJ1-4,CASTHVEGPVANEKLFF,TGTGCCAGCACCCACGTTGAGGGACCAGTCGCTAATGAAAAACTGTTTTTT
TRBV6-5,.,.,TRBJ1-2,CASSSPEAGYTF,TGTGCCAGCAGTTCCCCTGAGGCTGGCTACACCTTC